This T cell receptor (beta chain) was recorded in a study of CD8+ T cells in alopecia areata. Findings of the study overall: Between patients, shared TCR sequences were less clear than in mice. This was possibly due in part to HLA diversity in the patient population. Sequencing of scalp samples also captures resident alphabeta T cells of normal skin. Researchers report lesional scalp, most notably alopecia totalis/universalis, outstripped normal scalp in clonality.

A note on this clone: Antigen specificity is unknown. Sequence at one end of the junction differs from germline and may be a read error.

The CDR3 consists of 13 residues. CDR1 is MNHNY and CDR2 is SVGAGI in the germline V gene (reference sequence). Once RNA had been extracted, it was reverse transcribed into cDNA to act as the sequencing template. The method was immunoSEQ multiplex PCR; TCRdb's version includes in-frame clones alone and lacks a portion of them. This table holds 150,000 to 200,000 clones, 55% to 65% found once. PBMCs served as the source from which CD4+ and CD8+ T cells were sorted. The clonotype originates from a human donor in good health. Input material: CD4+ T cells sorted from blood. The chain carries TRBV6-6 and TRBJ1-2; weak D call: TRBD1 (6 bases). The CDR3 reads CATSAGALRGYTF. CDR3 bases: TGTGCCACCAGTGCGGGGGCGCTGCGAGGCTACACCTTC.